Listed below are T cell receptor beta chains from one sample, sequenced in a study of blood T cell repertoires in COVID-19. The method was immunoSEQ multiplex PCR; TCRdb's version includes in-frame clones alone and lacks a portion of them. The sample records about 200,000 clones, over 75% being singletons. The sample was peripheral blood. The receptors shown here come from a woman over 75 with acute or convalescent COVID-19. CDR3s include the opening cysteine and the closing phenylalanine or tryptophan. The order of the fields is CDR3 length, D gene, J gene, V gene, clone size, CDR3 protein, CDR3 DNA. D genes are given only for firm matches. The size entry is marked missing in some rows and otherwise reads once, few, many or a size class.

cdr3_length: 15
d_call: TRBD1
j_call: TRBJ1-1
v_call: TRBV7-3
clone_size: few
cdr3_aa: CASSFLSTGLSEAFF
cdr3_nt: TGTGCCAGCAGCTTTCTCTCGACAGGGCTCTCTGAAGCTTTCTTT

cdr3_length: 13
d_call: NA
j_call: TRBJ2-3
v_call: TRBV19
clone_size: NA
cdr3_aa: CASSATGPDTQYF
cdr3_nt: TGTGCCAGTAGTGCCACAGGGCCAGATACGCAGTATTTT

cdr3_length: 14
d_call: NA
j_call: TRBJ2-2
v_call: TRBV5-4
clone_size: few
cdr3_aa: CASSLDRYTGELFF
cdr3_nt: TGTGCCAGCAGCCTCGACAGATACACCGGGGAGCTGTTTTTT

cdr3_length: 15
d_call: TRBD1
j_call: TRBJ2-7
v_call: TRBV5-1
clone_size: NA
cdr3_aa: CASSTVGQGLYEQYF
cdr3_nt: TGCGCCAGCAGCACGGTGGGACAGGGTCTCTACGAGCAGTACTTC

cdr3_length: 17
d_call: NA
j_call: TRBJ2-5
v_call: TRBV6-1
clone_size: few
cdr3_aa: CASSESRVGGVKETQYF
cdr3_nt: TGTGCCAGCAGTGAAAGTCGGGTTGGAGGAGTGAAGGAGACCCAGTACTTC

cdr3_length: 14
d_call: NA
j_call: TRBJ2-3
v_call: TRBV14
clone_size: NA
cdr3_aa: CASSPGLSTDTQYF
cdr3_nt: TGTGCCAGCAGCCCCGGTCTGAGCACAGATACGCAGTATTTT

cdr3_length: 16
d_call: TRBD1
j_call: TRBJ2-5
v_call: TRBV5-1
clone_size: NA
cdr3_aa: CASSWADRGLTETQYF
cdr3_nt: TGCGCCAGCAGCTGGGCTGACAGGGGGCTGACGGAGACCCAGTACTTC

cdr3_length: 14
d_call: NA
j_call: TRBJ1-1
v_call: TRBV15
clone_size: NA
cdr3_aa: CATSRDGDSIRTFF
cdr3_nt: TGTGCCACCAGCAGAGATGGGGACTCCATAAGGACTTTCTTT

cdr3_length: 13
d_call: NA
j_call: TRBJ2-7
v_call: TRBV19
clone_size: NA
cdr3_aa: CASSISVDYEQYF
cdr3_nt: TGTGCCAGTAGTATTAGCGTGGACTACGAGCAGTACTTC

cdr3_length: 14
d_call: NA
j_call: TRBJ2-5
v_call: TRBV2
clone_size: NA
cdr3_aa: CASSEFGDGETQYF
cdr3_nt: TGTGCCAGCAGTGAATTCGGGGATGGAGAGACCCAGTACTTC

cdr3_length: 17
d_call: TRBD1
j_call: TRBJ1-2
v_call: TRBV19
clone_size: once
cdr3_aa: CASSTAWTGSANYGYTF
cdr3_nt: TGTGCCAGTAGTACGGCCTGGACAGGGTCAGCTAACTATGGCTACACCTTC

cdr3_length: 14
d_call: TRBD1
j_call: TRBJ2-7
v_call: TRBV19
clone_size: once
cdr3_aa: CASSTRDSSYEQYF
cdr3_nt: TGTGCCAGTAGTACCCGGGACAGCTCCTACGAGCAGTACTTC

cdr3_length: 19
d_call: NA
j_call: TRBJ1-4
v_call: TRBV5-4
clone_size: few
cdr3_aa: CASSPGGGGGGRTNEKLFF
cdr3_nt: TGTGCCAGCAGCCCGGGAGGCGGTGGGGGGGGTAGAACTAATGAAAAACTGTTTTTT

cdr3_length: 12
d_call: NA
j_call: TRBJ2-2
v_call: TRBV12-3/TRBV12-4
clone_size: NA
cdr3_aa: CASRSRGGELFF
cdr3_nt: TGTGCCAGCAGGTCCAGGGGTGGGGAGCTGTTTTTT

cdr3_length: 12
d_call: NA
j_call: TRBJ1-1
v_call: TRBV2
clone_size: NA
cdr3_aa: CARSLAGAEAFF
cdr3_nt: TGTGCCAGAAGCTTGGCGGGAGCTGAAGCTTTCTTT

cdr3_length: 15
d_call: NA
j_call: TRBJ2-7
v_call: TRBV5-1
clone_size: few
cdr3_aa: CASSLAASGSYEQYF
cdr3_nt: TGCGCCAGCAGCTTGGCAGCGAGCGGATCCTACGAGCAGTACTTC

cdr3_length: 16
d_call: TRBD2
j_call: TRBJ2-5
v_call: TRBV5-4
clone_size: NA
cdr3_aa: CASSWGARGGQETQYF
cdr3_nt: TGTGCCAGCAGCTGGGGAGCTCGGGGGGGCCAAGAGACCCAGTACTTC

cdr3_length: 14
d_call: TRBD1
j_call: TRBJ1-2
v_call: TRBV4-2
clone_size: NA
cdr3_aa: CASSRDRLNYGYTF
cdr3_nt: TGTGCCAGCAGCCGGGACAGGTTGAACTATGGCTACACCTTC

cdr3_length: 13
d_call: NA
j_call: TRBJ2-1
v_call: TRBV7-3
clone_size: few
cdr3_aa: CASSLGGRGEQFF
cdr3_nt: TGTGCCAGCAGCTTAGGCGGCCGCGGTGAGCAGTTCTTC

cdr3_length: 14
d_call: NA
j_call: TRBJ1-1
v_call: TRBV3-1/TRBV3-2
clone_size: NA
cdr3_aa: CASSRSRGNTEAFF
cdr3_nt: TGTGCCAGCAGCCGGTCCCGAGGGAACACTGAAGCTTTCTTT

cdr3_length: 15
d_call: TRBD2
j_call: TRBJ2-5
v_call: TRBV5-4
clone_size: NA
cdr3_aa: CASSLTVLAGETQYF
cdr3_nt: TGTGCCAGCAGCCTAACCGTACTAGCGGGGGAGACCCAGTACTTC

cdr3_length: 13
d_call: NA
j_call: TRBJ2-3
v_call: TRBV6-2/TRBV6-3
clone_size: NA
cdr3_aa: CASSYLATDTQYF
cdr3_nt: TGTGCCAGCAGTTACCTTGCGACAGATACGCAGTATTTT

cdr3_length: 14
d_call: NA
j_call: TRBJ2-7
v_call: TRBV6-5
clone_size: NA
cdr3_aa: CASSPRQQAHEQYF
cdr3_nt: TGTGCCAGCAGCCCGAGGCAACAGGCCCATGAGCAGTACTTC

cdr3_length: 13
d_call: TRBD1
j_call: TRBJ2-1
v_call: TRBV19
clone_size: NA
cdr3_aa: CASSPTGVNEQFF
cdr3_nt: TGTGCCAGTAGTCCTACAGGGGTCAATGAGCAGTTCTTC

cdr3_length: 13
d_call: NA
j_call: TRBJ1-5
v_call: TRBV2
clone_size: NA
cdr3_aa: CASSEEGSQPQHF
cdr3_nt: TGTGCCAGCAGTGAGGAGGGAAGCCAGCCCCAGCATTTT

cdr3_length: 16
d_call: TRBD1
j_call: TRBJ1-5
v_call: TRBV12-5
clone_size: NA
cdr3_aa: CASGLSGTGSNQPQHF
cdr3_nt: TGTGCTAGTGGTTTGAGCGGGACAGGCAGCAATCAGCCCCAGCATTTT

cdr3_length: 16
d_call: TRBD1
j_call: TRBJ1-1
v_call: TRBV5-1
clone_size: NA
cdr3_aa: CASSPDRGQTNTEAFF
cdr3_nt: TGCGCCAGCAGTCCTGACAGGGGCCAGACTAACACTGAAGCTTTCTTT

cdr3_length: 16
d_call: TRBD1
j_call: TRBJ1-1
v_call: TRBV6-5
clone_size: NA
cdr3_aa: CASSYGQVQANTEAFF
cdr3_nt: TGTGCCAGCAGTTACGGACAGGTTCAGGCGAACACTGAAGCTTTCTTT

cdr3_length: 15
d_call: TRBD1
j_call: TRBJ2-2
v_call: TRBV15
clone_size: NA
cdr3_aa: CATDKDRGVTGELFF
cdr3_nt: TGTGCCACCGATAAAGACAGGGGAGTCACCGGGGAGCTGTTTTTT

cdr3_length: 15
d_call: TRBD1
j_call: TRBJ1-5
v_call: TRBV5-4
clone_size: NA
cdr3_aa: CASSFQGASNQPQHF
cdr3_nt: TGTGCCAGCAGCTTTCAGGGGGCTAGCAATCAGCCCCAGCATTTT

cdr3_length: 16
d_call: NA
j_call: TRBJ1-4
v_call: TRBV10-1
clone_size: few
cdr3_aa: CASSEGRGATNEKLFF
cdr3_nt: TGCGCCAGCAGTGAGGGTAGAGGAGCAACTAATGAAAAACTGTTTTTT

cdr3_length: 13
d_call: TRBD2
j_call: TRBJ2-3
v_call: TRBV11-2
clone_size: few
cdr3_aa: CASSPRGVGAQYF
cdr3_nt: TGTGCCAGCAGCCCCCGGGGGGTGGGGGCGCAGTATTTT

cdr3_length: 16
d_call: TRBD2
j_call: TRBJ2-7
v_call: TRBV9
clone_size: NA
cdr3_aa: CASSGRTSGTTYEQYF
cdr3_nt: TGTGCCAGCAGCGGCCGCACTAGCGGGACCACCTACGAGCAGTACTTC

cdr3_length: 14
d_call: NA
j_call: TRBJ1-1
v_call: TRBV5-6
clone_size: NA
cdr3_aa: CASSTDRFDMGAFF
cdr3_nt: TGTGCCAGCAGCACAGACAGGTTCGATATGGGAGCTTTCTTT

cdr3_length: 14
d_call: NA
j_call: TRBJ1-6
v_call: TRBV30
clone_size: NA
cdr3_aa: CAWNAGLPNSPLHF
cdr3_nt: TGTGCCTGGAACGCGGGACTCCCCAATTCACCCCTCCACTTT

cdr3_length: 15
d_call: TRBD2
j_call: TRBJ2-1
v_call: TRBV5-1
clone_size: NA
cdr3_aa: CASSWTSGANNEQFF
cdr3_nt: TGCGCCAGCAGCTGGACTAGCGGGGCCAACAATGAGCAGTTCTTC

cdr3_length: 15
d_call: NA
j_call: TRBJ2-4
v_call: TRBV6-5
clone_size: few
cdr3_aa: CASSTPSGGKNIQYF
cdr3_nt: TGTGCCAGCAGTACACCCTCAGGGGGGAAAAACATTCAGTACTTC

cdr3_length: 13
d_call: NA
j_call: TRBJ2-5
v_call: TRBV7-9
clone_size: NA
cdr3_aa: CASSSSGGETQYF
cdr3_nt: TGTGCCAGCAGCTCGTCTGGGGGCGAGACCCAGTACTTC

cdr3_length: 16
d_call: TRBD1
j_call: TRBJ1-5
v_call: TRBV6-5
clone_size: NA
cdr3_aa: CASSYSGQGGNQPQHF
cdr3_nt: TGTGCCAGCAGTTACTCGGGACAGGGTGGCAATCAGCCCCAGCATTTT

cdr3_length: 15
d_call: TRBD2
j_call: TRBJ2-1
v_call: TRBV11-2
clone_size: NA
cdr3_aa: CASSLDFPGGNEQFF
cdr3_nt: TGTGCCAGCAGCTTAGATTTCCCGGGGGGCAATGAGCAGTTCTTC

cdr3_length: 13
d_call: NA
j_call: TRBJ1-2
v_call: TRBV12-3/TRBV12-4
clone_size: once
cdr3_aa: CASSHSWDYGYTF
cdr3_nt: TGTGCCAGCAGTCACAGCTGGGACTATGGCTACACCTTC

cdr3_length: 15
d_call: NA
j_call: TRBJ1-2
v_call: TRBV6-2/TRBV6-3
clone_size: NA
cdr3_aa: CASGLPAGFRDGYTF
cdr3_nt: TGTGCCAGCGGCCTGCCGGCAGGGTTTAGGGATGGCTACACCTTC

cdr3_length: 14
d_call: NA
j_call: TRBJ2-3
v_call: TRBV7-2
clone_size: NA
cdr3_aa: CASSLTYSTDTQYF
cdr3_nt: TGTGCCAGCAGCTTAACTTATAGCACAGATACGCAGTATTTT

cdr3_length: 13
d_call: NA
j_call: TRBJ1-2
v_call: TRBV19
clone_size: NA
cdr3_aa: CAILNRAGYGYTF
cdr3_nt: TGTGCCATCTTAAACAGAGCAGGCTATGGCTACACCTTC

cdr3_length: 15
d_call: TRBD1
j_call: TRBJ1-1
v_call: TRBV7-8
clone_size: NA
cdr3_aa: CASSYGQGSAGEAFF
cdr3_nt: TGTGCCAGCAGCTACGGACAGGGGTCGGCGGGGGAAGCTTTCTTT

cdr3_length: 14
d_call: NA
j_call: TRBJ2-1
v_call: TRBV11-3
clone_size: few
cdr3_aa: CASSLGQQGDEQFF
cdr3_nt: TGTGCCAGCAGCTTGGGCCAGCAAGGCGATGAGCAGTTCTTC

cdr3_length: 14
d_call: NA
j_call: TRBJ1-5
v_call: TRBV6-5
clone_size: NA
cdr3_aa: CASRPGQPNQPQHF
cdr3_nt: TGTGCCAGCAGACCCGGACAGCCCAATCAGCCCCAGCATTTT

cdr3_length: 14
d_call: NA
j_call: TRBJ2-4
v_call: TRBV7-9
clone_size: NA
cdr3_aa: CASSLSPGIYLQYF
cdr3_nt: TGTGCCAGCAGCTTATCACCCGGGATTTATCTTCAGTACTTC

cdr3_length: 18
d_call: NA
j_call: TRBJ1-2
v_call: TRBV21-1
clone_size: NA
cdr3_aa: CASSKERLMTSRYSGYTF
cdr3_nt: TGTGCCAGCAGCAAAGAGCGCCTTATGACTTCACGTTATAGTGGCTACACCTTC

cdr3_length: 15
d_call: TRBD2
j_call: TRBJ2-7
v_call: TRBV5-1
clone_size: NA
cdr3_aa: CASSVMTSRSYEQYF
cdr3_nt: TGCGCCAGCAGCGTCATGACTAGCCGCTCCTACGAGCAGTACTTC

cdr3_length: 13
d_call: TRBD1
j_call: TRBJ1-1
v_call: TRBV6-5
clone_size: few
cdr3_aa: CASSWGDRAEAFF
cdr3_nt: TGTGCCAGCAGTTGGGGGGACAGGGCTGAAGCTTTCTTT

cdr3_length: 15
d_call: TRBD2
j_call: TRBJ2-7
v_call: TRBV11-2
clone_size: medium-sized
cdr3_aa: CASSLVVSGRAEQYF
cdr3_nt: TGTGCCAGCAGCTTAGTTGTTAGCGGGAGAGCTGAGCAGTACTTC

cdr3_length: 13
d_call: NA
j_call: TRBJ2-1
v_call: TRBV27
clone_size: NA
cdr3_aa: CASRGWGGDEQFF
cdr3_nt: TGTGCCAGCAGGGGGTGGGGAGGTGATGAGCAGTTCTTC

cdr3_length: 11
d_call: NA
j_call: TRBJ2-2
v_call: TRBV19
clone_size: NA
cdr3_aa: CASCPPGELFF
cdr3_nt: TGTGCCAGTTGTCCTCCTGGGGAGCTGTTTTTT

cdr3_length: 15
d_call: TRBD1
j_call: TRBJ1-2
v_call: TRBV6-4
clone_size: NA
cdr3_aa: CASLQPTGVTYGYTF
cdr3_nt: TGTGCCAGCCTTCAACCAACAGGGGTTACCTATGGCTACACCTTC

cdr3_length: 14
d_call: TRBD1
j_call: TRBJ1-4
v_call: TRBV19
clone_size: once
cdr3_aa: CASSARQGNEKLFF
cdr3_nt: TGTGCCAGTAGTGCCCGACAGGGGAATGAAAAACTGTTTTTT

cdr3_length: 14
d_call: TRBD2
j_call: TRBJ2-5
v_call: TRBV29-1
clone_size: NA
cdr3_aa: CSVDGTSGGETQYF
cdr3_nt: TGCAGCGTCGATGGGACTAGCGGGGGAGAGACCCAGTACTTC

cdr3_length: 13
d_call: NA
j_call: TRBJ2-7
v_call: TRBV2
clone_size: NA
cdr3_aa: CASSVRTNQEQYF
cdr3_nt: TGTGCCAGCAGTGTTCGGACAAATCAGGAGCAGTACTTC

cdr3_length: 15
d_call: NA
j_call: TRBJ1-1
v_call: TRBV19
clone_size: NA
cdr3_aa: CASFLQPGGNTEAFF
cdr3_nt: TGTGCCAGTTTCCTGCAACCCGGAGGGAACACTGAAGCTTTCTTT

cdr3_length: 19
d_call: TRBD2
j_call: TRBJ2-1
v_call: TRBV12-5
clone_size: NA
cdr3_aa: CASGFQPPTSGRAMNEQFF
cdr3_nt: TGTGCTAGTGGTTTTCAACCCCCCACTAGCGGGAGGGCGATGAATGAGCAGTTCTTC